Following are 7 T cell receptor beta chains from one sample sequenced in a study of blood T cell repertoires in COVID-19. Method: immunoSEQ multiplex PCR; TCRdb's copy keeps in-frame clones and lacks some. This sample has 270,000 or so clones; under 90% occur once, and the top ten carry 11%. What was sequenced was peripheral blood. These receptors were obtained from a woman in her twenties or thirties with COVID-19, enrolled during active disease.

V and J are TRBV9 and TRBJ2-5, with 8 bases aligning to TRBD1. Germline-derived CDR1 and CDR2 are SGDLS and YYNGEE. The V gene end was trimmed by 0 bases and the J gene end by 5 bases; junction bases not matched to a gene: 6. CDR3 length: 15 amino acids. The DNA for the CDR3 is TGTGCCAGCAGCGTAGGTTTCAGGGGGCGGGAGACCCAGTACTTC. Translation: CASSVGFRGRETQYF.

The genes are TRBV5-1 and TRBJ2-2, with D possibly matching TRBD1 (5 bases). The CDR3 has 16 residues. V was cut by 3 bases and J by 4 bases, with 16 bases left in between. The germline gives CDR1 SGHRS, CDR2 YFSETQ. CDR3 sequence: CASSWGQGIGTGELFF. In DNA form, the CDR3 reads TGCGCCAGCAGCTGGGGTCAGGGTATCGGCACCGGGGAGCTGTTTTTT.

The CDR3 loop reads CASSLGRGHNQPQHF. The CDR3 bases are TGTGCCAGCAGCTTAGGTCGAGGGCACAATCAGCCCCAGCATTTT. The J gene is TRBJ1-5, the V gene TRBV7-9; D call uncertain. The CDR3 consists of 15 residues. CDR1 SEHNR and CDR2 FQNEAQ come from the germline V gene (reference sequence). Trimming removed 1 base from V and 3 bases from J, with 10 bases in between.

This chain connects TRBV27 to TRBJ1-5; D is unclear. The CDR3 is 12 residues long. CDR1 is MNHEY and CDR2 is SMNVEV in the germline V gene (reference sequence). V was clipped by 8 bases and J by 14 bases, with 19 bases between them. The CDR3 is CASGSRARKEHF. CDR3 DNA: TGTGCCAGCGGGTCGAGGGCGAGGAAAGAGCATTTT.

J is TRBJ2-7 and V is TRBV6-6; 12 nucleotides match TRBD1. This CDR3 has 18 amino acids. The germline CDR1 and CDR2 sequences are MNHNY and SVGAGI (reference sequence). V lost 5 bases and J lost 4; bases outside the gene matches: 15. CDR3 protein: CASSRFGTGGQSGYEQYF. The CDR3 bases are TGTGCCAGCAGTCGATTTGGGACAGGGGGCCAGTCGGGTTACGAGCAGTACTTC.

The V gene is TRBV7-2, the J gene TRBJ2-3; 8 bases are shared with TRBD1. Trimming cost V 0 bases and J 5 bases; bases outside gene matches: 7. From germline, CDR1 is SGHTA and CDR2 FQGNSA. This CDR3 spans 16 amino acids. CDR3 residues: CASSLAQGAEEDTQYF. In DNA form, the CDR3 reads TGTGCCAGCAGCTTAGCCCAGGGGGCGGAGGAAGATACGCAGTATTTT.

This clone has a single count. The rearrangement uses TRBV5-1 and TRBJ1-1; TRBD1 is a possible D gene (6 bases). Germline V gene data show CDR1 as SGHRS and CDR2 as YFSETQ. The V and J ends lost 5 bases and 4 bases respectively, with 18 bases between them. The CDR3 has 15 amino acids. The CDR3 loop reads CASRRTARSGTEAFF. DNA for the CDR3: TGCGCCAGCAGGAGGACAGCCCGGAGCGGCACTGAAGCTTTCTTT.